The rows below give T cell receptor beta chains drawn from one sample of a study of OX40 agonist ivuxolimab in advanced cancers. Method: immunoSEQ multiplex PCR; TCRdb's copy keeps in-frame clones and lacks some. The data show about 88,000 clones, with 85% to 90% seen just once and over 0.2% held by the top ten. This specimen was CD4+ or CD8+ T cells sorted from blood, taken in a trial of the OX40 agonist ivuxolimab. Every receptor here comes from an adult with an advanced solid tumor such as melanoma, head and neck, liver or kidney cancer. Both conserved end residues are part of each CDR3. Each record gives: clone size, V gene, J gene, D gene, CDR3 DNA, CDR3 protein. D genes are given only for firm matches. Clone size appears in some rows only: once, few, many, or a class for an expanded clone.

>NA|TRBV18|TRBJ2-1|NA
TGTGCCAGCTCACTACTGAACAATGAGCAGTTCTTC
CASSLLNNEQFF
>once|TRBV11-3|TRBJ2-1|TRBD2
TGTGCCAGCAGCTTTACAGGGACTAGCGGGACCGATGAGCAGTTCTTC
CASSFTGTSGTDEQFF
>NA|TRBV7-2|TRBJ2-1|TRBD2
TGTGCCAGCAGAGCGGGACTAGCGGGAGGGGGTGAGCAGTTCTTC
CASRAGLAGGGEQFF
>NA|TRBV6-5|TRBJ2-5|NA
TGTGCCAGCAGCCTCCTCGGGTGGGAGACCCAGTACTTC
CASSLLGWETQYF
>NA|TRBV5-1|TRBJ2-3|TRBD2
TGCGCCAGCAGCGAGACTAGCGGGGGGCCGAGCACAGATACGCAGTATTTT
CASSETSGGPSTDTQYF
>NA|TRBV12-2|TRBJ1-1|NA
TGTGCAAGTCGCTCCTCCAACGGACAGGGAACGATTGAAGCTTTCTTT
CASRSSNGQGTIEAFF
>few|TRBV19|TRBJ1-1|NA
TGTGCCAGTAGTGGGGCAGGGTATCAATTGAACACTGAAGCTTTCTTT
CASSGAGYQLNTEAFF
>NA|TRBV7-9|TRBJ2-2|NA
TGTGCCAGCAGCACTCGCTACCGGGACGGCAGTGCCACCGGGGAGCTGTTTTTT
CASSTRYRDGSATGELFF
>NA|TRBV5-1|TRBJ2-7|TRBD1
TGCGCCAGCAGCTTAGGGACAGGGGGCTACGAGCAGTACTTC
CASSLGTGGYEQYF
>NA|TRBV5-1|TRBJ1-2|TRBD1
TGCGCCAGCAGCTCACTAACAGGGGGCCTGGGCTATGGCTACACCTTC
CASSSLTGGLGYGYTF
>NA|TRBV19|TRBJ2-2|TRBD2
TGTGCCAGTAGGTGGGAGGGATACACCGGGGAGCTGTTTTTT
CASRWEGYTGELFF
>NA|TRBV4-1|TRBJ2-2|NA
TGCGCCAGCAGCCCGACTAGATCGAACACCGGGGAGCTGTTTTTT
CASSPTRSNTGELFF
>NA|TRBV6-1|TRBJ1-1|NA
TGTGCCAGCAGTGAAGCCACACGGGCGAAAACTGAAGCTTTCTTT
CASSEATRAKTEAFF
>NA|TRBV7-2|TRBJ1-3|NA
TGTGCCAGCAGCCGCCCAGCCAAGGAGACCTCTGGAAACACCATATATTTT
CASSRPAKETSGNTIYF
>NA|TRBV7-2|TRBJ2-3|NA
TGTGCCAGCAGCTTAGATCGTCACCGGGACCTGTATTTT
CASSLDRHRDLYF
>NA|TRBV7-9|TRBJ1-1|NA
TGTGCCAGCACCCCCGGACAGAACACTGAAGCTTTCTTT
CASTPGQNTEAFF
>NA|TRBV28|TRBJ1-2|NA
TGTGCCAGCAGTTCGCCTCCCAGATATACGGGCTACACCTTC
CASSSPPRYTGYTF
>NA|TRBV19|TRBJ1-1|NA
TGTGCCAGTAGTATCCAAGGTGTGAACACTGAAGCTTTCTTT
CASSIQGVNTEAFF
>few|TRBV23-1|TRBJ2-7|TRBD1
TGCGCCAGCGGCCGACAGGGTGGCGAGCAGTACTTC
CASGRQGGEQYF